One T cell receptor beta chain is described in this entry. No antigen is known for it. The CDR3 sequence is 12 residues long. Germline CDR1 SNHLY, CDR2 FYNNEI. Trimming shortened V by 9 bases and J by 1 base, and 9 bases separated the two germline ends. Terminally differentiated effector memory CD45RA+ cells were excluded from the naive CD8 cells, which were CD45RO-negative and positively selected for CCR7. Everyone who donated was a Caucasian adult who lived in Nashville, Tennessee. The data originate from a study of shared clonotypes between healthy human individuals. Study outcomes and limitations: Clonotypes shared by all four donors outscored non-shared clonotypes in generation probability.

Several immunoSEQ plates held equal portions of the genomic DNA taken from each subset. Profiled with immunoSEQ multiplex PCR; TCRdb holds only in-frame clones, not every one. Of some 2,100,000 clones detected, about 92% appear once; the ten largest clones hold more than 1.5%. This rearrangement joins TRBV2 to TRBJ1-2; no clear D. The clonotype comes from a man aged 18 to 29 in good health. Some clones in this sample may be carry-over from other donors' samples. Sequences were obtained from naive CD8+ T cells from PBMCs. CDR3 bases: TGTGCCAGGTTACCGGTTAACTATGGCTACACCTTC. Translated, it gives CARLPVNYGYTF. Full variable domain (remainder filled in from reference TRBV2 and TRBJ1-2): EPEVTQTPSHQVTQMGQEVILRCVPISNHLYFYWYRQILGQKVEFLVSFYNNEISEKSEIFDDQFSVERPDGSNFTLKIRSTKLEDSAMYFCARLPVNYGYTFGSGTRLTVV.